The clone carrying this T cell receptor (beta chain) was found once. These data come from a study of shared clonotypes between healthy human individuals. The overall study: Ranging from 18 to 49 in age, donors were a couple of women and a few men.

The method was immunoSEQ multiplex PCR; TCRdb's version includes in-frame clones alone and lacks a portion of them. The repertoire includes approximately 2,200,000 clones, under 95% of them detected once, and 1.5% to 2% sits in the top ten. CDR1 and CDR2 (germline): MGHRA, YSYEKL. CDR3 length equals 14 residues. The V end was cut by 3 bases, the J end by 4 bases, with 12 bases between. Positive CCR7 selection of CD45RO-negative cells yielded the naive CD8 cells, and terminally differentiated effector memory CD45RA+ cells were excluded. V is TRBV4-1 and J is TRBJ1-1, with unresolved D. This receptor was obtained from a man younger than 35 in good health. Some clones in this sample may be carry-over from other donors' samples. Sequenced sample: naive CD8+ T cells from PBMCs. The CDR3 DNA reads as TGCGCCAGCAGCCAGACGAGGCGGACCACTGAAGCTTTCTTT. This translates into CASSQTRRTTEAFF.